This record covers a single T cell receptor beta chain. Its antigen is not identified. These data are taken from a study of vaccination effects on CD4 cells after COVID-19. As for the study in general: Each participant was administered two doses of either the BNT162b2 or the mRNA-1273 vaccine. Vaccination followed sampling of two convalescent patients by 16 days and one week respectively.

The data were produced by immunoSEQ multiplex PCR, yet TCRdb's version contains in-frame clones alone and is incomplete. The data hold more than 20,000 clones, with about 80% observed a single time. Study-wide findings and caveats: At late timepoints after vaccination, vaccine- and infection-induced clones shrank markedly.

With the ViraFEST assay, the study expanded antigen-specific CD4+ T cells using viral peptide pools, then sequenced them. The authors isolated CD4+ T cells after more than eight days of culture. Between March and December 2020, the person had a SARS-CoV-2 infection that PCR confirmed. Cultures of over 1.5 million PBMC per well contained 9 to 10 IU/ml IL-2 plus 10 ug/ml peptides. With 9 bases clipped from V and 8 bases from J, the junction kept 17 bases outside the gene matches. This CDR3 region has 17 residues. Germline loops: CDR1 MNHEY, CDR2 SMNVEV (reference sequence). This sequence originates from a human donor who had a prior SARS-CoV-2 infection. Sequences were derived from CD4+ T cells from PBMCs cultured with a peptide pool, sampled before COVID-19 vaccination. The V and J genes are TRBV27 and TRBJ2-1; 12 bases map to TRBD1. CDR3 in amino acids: CASSLWGPGQGADEQFF. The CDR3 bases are TGTGCCAGTTCCTTATGGGGGCCGGGACAGGGGGCGGATGAGCAGTTCTTC.